These 30 T cell receptor beta chains were all obtained from the same sample, sequenced in a study of cytotoxic CD8 clonotypes in ibrutinib-treated CLL. Measured with immunoSEQ multiplex PCR; TCRdb has only the in-frame clones, and not every one. The sample yields hundreds of thousands of clones, roughly 79% seen once. The material sequenced was PBMCs, taken before ibrutinib treatment. The receptors here all came from a human donor with chronic lymphocytic leukemia.

The V call is TRBV19, the J call TRBJ2-3; no reliable D call. Trimming pared 3 bases from V and 0 bases from J, leaving 13 bases between. CDR1 and CDR2 from the germline V gene are LNHDA and SQIVND (reference sequence). CDR3 size: 16 residues. Here the CDR3 reads CASSMGRAASTDTQYF. The CDR3 DNA sequence: TGTGCCAGTAGTATGGGCCGGGCAGCTAGCACAGATACGCAGTATTTT.

This sequence joins TRBV7-3 and TRBJ2-1; TRBD2 matches at 13 bases. V gave up 5 bases and J gave up 6 bases; unmatched junction bases: 10. Per germline, CDR1 SGHTA and CDR2 FQGTGA. This CDR3 region has 17 residues. Here the CDR3 reads CASSPAGGTSGTNEQFF. In nucleotides, the CDR3 is TGTGCCAGCAGCCCGGCGGGGGGGACTAGCGGGACCAATGAGCAGTTCTTC.

The gene calls are TRBV6-1 and TRBJ2-1, with 7 nucleotides matching TRBD1. Germline CDR1 is MNHNS and CDR2 is SASEGT. With V trimmed by 6 bases and J by 6 bases, 2 bases remained unmatched. The CDR3 sequence is 12 residues long. The CDR3 coding sequence is TGTGCCAGCAGCTGGACAGGCAATGAGCAGTTCTTC. Amino acids: CASSWTGNEQFF.

This chain joins TRBV13 and TRBJ2-1, with 10 positions matching TRBD2. CDR1 and CDR2 (germline): PRHDT, FYEKMQ (reference sequence). Trimming removed 0 bases from V and 8 bases from J; junction bases left unmatched: 4. The CDR3 extends over 15 amino acids. The CDR3, as DNA: TGTGCCAGCAGCTTAGGGGGACTAGCGTCGTATGAGCAGTTCTTC. The encoded protein is CASSLGGLASYEQFF.

The chain combines TRBV30 with TRBJ2-1; TRBD2 matches at 15 bases. Germline V gene data show CDR1 as GTSNPN and CDR2 as SVGIG (reference sequence). This CDR3 has 16 residues. J was trimmed by 9 bases and V by 1 base; bases with no gene match: 7. This chain's CDR3 is CAWSAGTSGRSGEQFF. The CDR3 nucleotides read TGTGCCTGGAGTGCAGGGACTAGCGGGAGGTCGGGTGAGCAGTTCTTC.

This chain joins TRBV7-8 and TRBJ2-3, with 7 bases identical to TRBD1. Germline CDR1 is SGHVS and CDR2 is FQNEAQ. Trimming took 1 base from V and 3 from J; bases not matched to a gene: 10. The CDR3 loop spans 17 amino acids. Here the CDR3 reads CASSLDVFDRVTDTQYF. CDR3 nucleotides: TGTGCCAGCAGCTTAGATGTCTTCGACAGGGTAACAGATACGCAGTATTTT. Full variable domain (remainder filled in from reference TRBV7-8 and TRBJ2-3): GAGVSQSPRYKVAKRGQDVALRCDPISGHVSLFWYQQALGQGPEFLTYFQNEAQLDKSGLPSDRFFAERPEGSVSTLKIQRTQQEDSAVYLCASSLDVFDRVTDTQYFGPGTRLTVL.

V usage is TRBV14 and J usage is TRBJ2-1; D assignment may be TRBD1 or TRBD2 (6 bases each). CDR1 SGHDN and CDR2 FVKESK come from the germline V gene. V lost 4 bases and J lost 7, with 17 bases in between. CDR3 length: 15 residues. The CDR3, as DNA: TGTGCCAGCAGCCCAAAGAGGGGGGTATGGAATGAGCAGTTCTTC. As protein: CASSPKRGVWNEQFF.

This rearrangement joins TRBV5-4 to TRBJ2-3, with 8 bases fitting TRBD2. V trimming: 0 bases; J trimming: 4 bases; junction bases outside the gene matches: 7. Germline loops: CDR1 SGHNT, CDR2 YYREEE (reference sequence). The CDR3 spans 16 residues. For the CDR3, the DNA is TGTGCCAGCAGCTTGGAGGCGGGAGGAGGGGCAGATACGCAGTATTTT. Translation gives CASSLEAGGGADTQYF. The complete variable domain, with remaining parts taken from reference TRBV5-4 and TRBJ2-3, reads ETGVTQSPTHLIKTRGQQVTLRCSSQSGHNTVSWYQQALGQGPQFIFQYYREEENGRGNFPPRFSGLQFPNYSSELNVNALELDDSALYLCASSLEAGGGADTQYFGPGTRLTVL.

This sequence joins TRBV10-3 and TRBJ2-3; possibly TRBD2 for D (5 bases). CDR1 ENHRY and CDR2 SYGVKD come from the germline V gene. The CDR3 is 12 amino acids. Trimming pared 2 bases from V and 8 bases from J, leaving 8 bases between. The CDR3 reads CAISESLATQYF. The CDR3, as DNA: TGTGCCATCAGTGAGAGTCTAGCTACGCAGTATTTT.

This clone was counted a few times. The V call is TRBV29-1, the J call TRBJ1-2, with D possibly being TRBD1 (5 bases). Germline V gives CDR1 SQVTM, CDR2 ANQGSEA. With 1 base removed from V and 7 bases from J, the gap between germline ends came to 7 bases. The CDR3 is 11 amino acids. CDR3: CSVEGRAGYTF. The CDR3 DNA sequence: TGCAGCGTTGAAGGCAGGGCTGGCTACACCTTC.

V and J are TRBV6-6 and TRBJ1-1; TRBD1 aligns across 8 bases. V shed 5 bases, J shed 1 base, and the junction held 9 bases outside the gene matches. The CDR3 loop spans 16 amino acids. Per germline, CDR1 MNHNY and CDR2 SVGAGI (reference sequence). CDR3 in amino acids: CASSKPWDRSNTEAFF. In DNA form, the CDR3 reads TGTGCCAGCAGTAAACCCTGGGACAGGTCGAACACTGAAGCTTTCTTT.

V gene TRBV7-3 combines with J gene TRBJ1-2; 8 nucleotides agree with TRBD1. This CDR3 region has 13 residues. Germline V gene sequence: CDR1 SGHTA, CDR2 FQGTGA. Germline trimming cut 4 bases from V and 6 bases from J; bases unmatched to any gene: 4. The CDR3 sequence: CASSSTGANGYTF. The CDR3 nucleotides read TGTGCCAGCAGCTCGACAGGGGCGAATGGCTACACCTTC. Based on the CDR3 plus reference TRBV7-3 and TRBJ1-2, the full variable domain is GAGVSQTPSNKVTEKGKYVELRCDPISGHTALYWYRQSLGQGPEFLIYFQGTGAADDSGLPNDRFFAVRPEGSVSTLKIQRTERGDSAVYLCASSSTGANGYTFGSGTRLTVV.

The chain couples TRBV30 to TRBJ2-3, with D unresolved. Between the trimmed V and J ends, which lost 3 bases and 3 bases, there was a span of 7 bases. In germline, CDR1 is GTSNPN, CDR2 SVGIG (reference sequence). CDR3 length: 12 residues. DNA of the CDR3: TGTGCCTGGAGCGCAAATACAGATACGCAGTATTTT. Amino acid sequence: CAWSANTDTQYF.

The chain uses TRBV5-1 and TRBJ1-2; 7 nucleotides match TRBD1. V trimming: 0 bases; J trimming: 1 base; junction bases outside the gene matches: 3. The CDR3 runs to 15 residues. Germline V CDR1 and CDR2: SGHRS, YFSETQ. The CDR3 DNA sequence: TGCGCCAGCAGCTTGGCCGACAGGGATAACTATGGCTACACCTTC. Translated: CASSLADRDNYGYTF.

J is TRBJ2-5 and V is TRBV9; D is unclear. The germline gives CDR1 SGDLS, CDR2 YYNGEE. Trimming took 0 bases from V and 5 from J, leaving 8 bases between them. This CDR3 has 13 residues. CDR3 sequence (DNA): TGTGCCAGCAGCGTAGCTACGTGGGAGACCCAGTACTTC. Translating it yields CASSVATWETQYF.

J is TRBJ1-2 and V is TRBV4-3; D is ambiguous. There are 13 residues in the CDR3. The V and J ends lost 1 base and 8 bases respectively, with 11 bases between them. Germline assignment: CDR1 LGHNA and CDR2 YSLEER. CDR3 coding DNA: TGCGCCAGCAGCCAAGTTCCTTTCGAGGGCTACACCTTC. The encoded protein is CASSQVPFEGYTF.

The rearrangement links TRBV4-1 to TRBJ1-1; 7 bases align to TRBD1. The V gene end was trimmed by 2 bases and the J gene end by 3 bases; junction bases not matched to a gene: 6. Germline CDR1 and CDR2: MGHRA and YSYEKL. CDR3 size: 15 residues. CDR3 amino acids: CASSQPGQSYTEAFF. Here the CDR3 DNA reads TGCGCCAGCAGCCAACCGGGACAGTCCTACACTGAAGCTTTCTTT.

The chain uses TRBV12-5 and TRBJ1-4; D is ambiguous. CDR1 LGHNT and CDR2 FRNRAP come from the germline V gene. The CDR3 spans 15 residues. Trimming took 4 bases from V and 8 from J, leaving 17 bases between them. The CDR3 bases are TGTGCTAGTGGTTCCCCCCCGGGGTCTCGGGAAAAACTGTTTTTT. As protein: CASGSPPGSREKLFF. The full variable domain, rest sourced from reference TRBV12-5 and TRBJ1-4, is DARVTQTPRHKVTEMGQEVTMRCQPILGHNTVFWYRQTMMQGLELLAYFRNRAPLDDSGMPKDRFSAEMPDATLATLKIQPSEPRDSAVYFCASGSPPGSREKLFFGSGTQLSVL.

This clone has a handful of counts. The J gene is TRBJ2-3, the V gene TRBV12-5; D call uncertain. CDR1 is LGHNT and CDR2 is FRNRAP in the germline V gene. V lost 0 bases and J 2 bases, leaving 6 bases between the germline ends. The CDR3 loop spans 14 amino acids. CDR3 residues: CASGLVPHTDTQYF. The CDR3 DNA reads TGTGCTAGTGGTTTGGTTCCCCACACAGATACGCAGTATTTT.

The gene calls are TRBV19 and TRBJ2-2, with 9 bases fitting TRBD2. The germline V gene has CDR1 LNHDA and CDR2 SQIVND (reference sequence). This CDR3 has 17 residues. The V segment lost 3 bases and the J segment 0 bases; nucleotides outside the gene matches: 5. The CDR3 region has the DNA TGTGCCAGTAGTATCGGTAGACTAGCGGCGAACACCGGGGAGCTGTTTTTT. Its translation is CASSIGRLAANTGELFF.

This clone was counted a single time. This sequence joins TRBV14 and TRBJ1-2; possibly TRBD1 for D (5 bases). The CDR3 covers 14 residues. The germline gives CDR1 SGHDN, CDR2 FVKESK. V lost 0 bases and J lost 5, with 10 bases in between. CDR3 bases: TGTGCCAGCAGCCAAGATTGGCAGGGTTATGGCTACACCTTC. Translation: CASSQDWQGYGYTF.

The rearrangement uses TRBV2 and TRBJ2-1; 15 nucleotides agree with TRBD2. Per germline, CDR1 SNHLY and CDR2 FYNNEI. Trimming took 6 bases from V and 9 from J; bases not matched to a gene: 6. The CDR3 extends over 15 amino acids. The CDR3 protein is CASRRGLAGGAEQFF. The CDR3, as DNA: TGTGCCAGCAGGAGAGGACTAGCGGGAGGGGCTGAGCAGTTCTTC.

The gene calls are TRBV19 and TRBJ2-1; 10 positions agree with TRBD1. J was trimmed by 7 bases and V by 4 bases; bases with no gene match: 7. This CDR3 has 15 amino acids. CDR1 and CDR2 (germline): LNHDA, SQIVND (reference sequence). The CDR3 bases are TGTGCCAGTAGTACCCGGGACAGGGGACTTAATGAGCAGTTCTTC. Translated: CASSTRDRGLNEQFF.

This clone appeared once. This chain connects TRBV7-2 to TRBJ2-2; the match to TRBD1 covers 7 bases. V lost 4 bases to trimming and J lost 0 bases; unmatched junction nucleotides: 2. From germline, CDR1 is SGHTA and CDR2 FQGNSA. There are 15 residues in the CDR3. The CDR3 is CASSWGQPNTGELFF. The CDR3 nucleotides are TGTGCCAGCAGCTGGGGACAGCCGAACACCGGGGAGCTGTTTTTT.

The chain uses TRBV7-2 and TRBJ1-2, with D unresolved. The V and J ends lost 1 base and 2 bases respectively, with 8 bases between them. This CDR3 comprises 14 residues. Germline CDR1 reads SGHTA; CDR2 reads FQGNSA. The chain's CDR3 is CASSLVGQNYGYTF. The CDR3 nucleotides read TGTGCCAGCAGCTTAGTTGGCCAGAACTATGGCTACACCTTC.

The chain employs TRBV6-1 and TRBJ2-4; 9 bases are shared with TRBD2. The CDR3 sequence is 15 residues long. With V trimmed by 4 bases and J by 5 bases, 6 bases remained unmatched. The germline V gene encodes CDR1 MNHNS and CDR2 SASEGT. CDR3 DNA sequence: TGTGCCAGCAGTGGGTTTAGACTAGCGGAAAACATTCAGTACTTC. Its protein product is CASSGFRLAENIQYF.

V gene TRBV27 combines with J gene TRBJ1-1; weak D call: TRBD1 (5 bases). The CDR3 has 14 residues. V was trimmed by 7 bases and J by 1 base, leaving 13 bases between them. Germline loops: CDR1 MNHEY, CDR2 SMNVEV (reference sequence). The CDR3 nucleotides are TGTGCCAGCAACCCCGCAGGGTCGAACACTGAAGCTTTCTTT. This translates into CASNPAGSNTEAFF.

The gene calls are TRBV5-6 and TRBJ1-5, with 8 bases identical to TRBD1. The CDR3 runs to 15 residues. Germline lookup yields CDR1 SGHDT and CDR2 YYEEEE. The J segment lost 3 bases and the V segment lost 4 bases, leaving 6 bases of the junction unmatched. The CDR3 region is CASSPGQGNNQPQHF. In nucleotides, the CDR3 is TGTGCCAGCAGCCCCGGACAGGGAAACAATCAGCCCCAGCATTTT.

This clone was counted between two and nine times. The chain combines TRBV19 with TRBJ1-2, with a possible D match to TRBD1 (6 bases). This CDR3 spans 13 amino acids. Germline values: CDR1 LNHDA, CDR2 SQIVND (reference sequence). V dropped 4 bases and J dropped 5 bases, with 11 bases sitting between them. The CDR3 is CASSKDSLYGYTF. The CDR3 DNA reads as TGTGCCAGTAGTAAGGACAGCCTTTATGGCTACACCTTC.

The CDR3 nucleotides read TGTGCCAGCAGCTTGTCTTCCCGGGAGGGTGAGCAGTTCTTC. Translating gives CASSLSSREGEQFF. This chain joins TRBV5-4 and TRBJ2-1, with 8 bases fitting TRBD2. V trimming: 1 base; J trimming: 9 bases; junction bases outside the gene matches: 6. Per germline, CDR1 SGHNT and CDR2 YYREEE (reference sequence). CDR3 length: 14 residues.